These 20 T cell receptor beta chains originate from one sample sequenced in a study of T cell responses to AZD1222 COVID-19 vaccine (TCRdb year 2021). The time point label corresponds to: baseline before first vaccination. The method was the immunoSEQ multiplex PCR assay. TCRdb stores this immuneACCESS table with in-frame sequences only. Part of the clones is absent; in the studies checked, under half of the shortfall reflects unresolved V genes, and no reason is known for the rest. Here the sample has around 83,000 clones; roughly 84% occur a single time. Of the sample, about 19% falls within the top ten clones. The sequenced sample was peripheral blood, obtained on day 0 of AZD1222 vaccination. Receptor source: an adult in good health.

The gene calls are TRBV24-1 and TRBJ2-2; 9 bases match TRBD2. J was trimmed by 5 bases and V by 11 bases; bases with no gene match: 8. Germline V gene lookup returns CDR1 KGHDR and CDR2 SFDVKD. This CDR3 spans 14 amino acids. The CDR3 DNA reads TGTGCCAGACTCCCGGGACTAGCTACCGGGGAGCTGTTTTTT. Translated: CARLPGLATGELFF.

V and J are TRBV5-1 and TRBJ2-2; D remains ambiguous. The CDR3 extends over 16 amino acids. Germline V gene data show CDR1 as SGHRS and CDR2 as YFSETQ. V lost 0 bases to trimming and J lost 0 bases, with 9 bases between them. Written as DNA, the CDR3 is TGCGCCAGCAGCTTGGAAGGCCTCGCGAACACCGGGGAGCTGTTTTTT. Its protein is CASSLEGLANTGELFF.

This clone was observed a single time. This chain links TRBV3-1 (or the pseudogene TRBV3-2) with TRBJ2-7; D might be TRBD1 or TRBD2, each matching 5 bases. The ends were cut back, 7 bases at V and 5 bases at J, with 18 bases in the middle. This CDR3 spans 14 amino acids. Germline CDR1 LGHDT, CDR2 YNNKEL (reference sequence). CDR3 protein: CASTPRGRRDEQYF. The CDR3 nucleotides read TGTGCCAGCACCCCGAGGGGCAGAAGGGACGAGCAGTACTTC.

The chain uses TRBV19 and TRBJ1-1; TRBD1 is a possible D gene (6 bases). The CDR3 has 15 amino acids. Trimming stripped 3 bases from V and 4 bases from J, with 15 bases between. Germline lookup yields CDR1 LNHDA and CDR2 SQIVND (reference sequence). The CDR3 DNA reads TGTGCCAGTAGTATCTTGGCCCGAGGGGGCACTGAAGCTTTCTTT. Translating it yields CASSILARGGTEAFF.

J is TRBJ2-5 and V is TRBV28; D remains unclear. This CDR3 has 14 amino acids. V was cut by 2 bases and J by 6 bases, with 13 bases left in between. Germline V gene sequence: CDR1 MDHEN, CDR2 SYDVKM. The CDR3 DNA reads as TGTGCCAGCAGTTTAGAGGTCCCGCGGAAGACCCAGTACTTC. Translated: CASSLEVPRKTQYF.

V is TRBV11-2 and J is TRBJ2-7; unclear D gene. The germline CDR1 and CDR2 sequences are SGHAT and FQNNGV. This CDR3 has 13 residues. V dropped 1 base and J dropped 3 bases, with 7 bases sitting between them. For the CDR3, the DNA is TGTGCCAGCAGCTTAGGACAACTCTACGAGCAGTACTTC. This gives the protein CASSLGQLYEQYF.

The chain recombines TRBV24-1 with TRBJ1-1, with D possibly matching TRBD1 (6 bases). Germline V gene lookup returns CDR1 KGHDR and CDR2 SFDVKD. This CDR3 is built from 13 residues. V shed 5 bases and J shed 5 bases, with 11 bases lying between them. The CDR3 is CATSVKGGTEAFF. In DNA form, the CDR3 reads TGTGCCACCAGTGTCAAGGGGGGGACTGAAGCTTTCTTT.

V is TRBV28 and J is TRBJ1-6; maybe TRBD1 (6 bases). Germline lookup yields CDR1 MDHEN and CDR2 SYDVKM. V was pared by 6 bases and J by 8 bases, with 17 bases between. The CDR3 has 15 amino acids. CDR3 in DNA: TGTGCCAGCAGAGAGTCAGGGGCTCAGGATTCACCCCTCCACTTT. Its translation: CASRESGAQDSPLHF. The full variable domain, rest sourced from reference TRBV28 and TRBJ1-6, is DVKVTQSSRYLVKRTGEKVFLECVQDMDHENMFWYRQDPGLGLRLIYFSYDVKMKEKGDIPEGYSVSREKKERFSLILESASTNQTSMYLCASRESGAQDSPLHFGNGTRLTVT.

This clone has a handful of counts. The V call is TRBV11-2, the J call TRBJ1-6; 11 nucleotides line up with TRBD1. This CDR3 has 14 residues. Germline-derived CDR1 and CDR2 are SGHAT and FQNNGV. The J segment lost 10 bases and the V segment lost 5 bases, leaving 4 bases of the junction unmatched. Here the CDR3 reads CASSTGQGASPLHF. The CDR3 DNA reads TGTGCCAGCAGCACCGGACAGGGGGCATCACCCCTCCACTTT.

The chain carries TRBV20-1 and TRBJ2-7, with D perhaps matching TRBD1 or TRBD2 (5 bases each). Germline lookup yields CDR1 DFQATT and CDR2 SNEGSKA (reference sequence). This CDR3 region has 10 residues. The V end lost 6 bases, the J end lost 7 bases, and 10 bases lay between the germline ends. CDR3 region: CSAGTKEQYF. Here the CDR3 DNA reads TGCAGTGCGGGGACCAAGGAGCAGTACTTC.

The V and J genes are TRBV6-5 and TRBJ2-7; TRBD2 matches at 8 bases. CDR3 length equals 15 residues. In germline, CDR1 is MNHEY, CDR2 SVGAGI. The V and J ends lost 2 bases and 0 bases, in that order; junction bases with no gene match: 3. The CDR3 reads CASSYRGGSSYEQYF. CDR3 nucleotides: TGTGCCAGCAGTTACCGGGGGGGCAGCTCCTACGAGCAGTACTTC.

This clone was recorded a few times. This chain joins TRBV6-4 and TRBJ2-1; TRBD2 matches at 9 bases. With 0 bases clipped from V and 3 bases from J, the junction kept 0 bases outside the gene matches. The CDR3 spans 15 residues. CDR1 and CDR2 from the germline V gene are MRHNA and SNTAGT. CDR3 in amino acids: CASSDSSGSYNEQFF. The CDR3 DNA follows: TGTGCCAGCAGTGACTCTAGCGGGAGCTACAATGAGCAGTTCTTC.

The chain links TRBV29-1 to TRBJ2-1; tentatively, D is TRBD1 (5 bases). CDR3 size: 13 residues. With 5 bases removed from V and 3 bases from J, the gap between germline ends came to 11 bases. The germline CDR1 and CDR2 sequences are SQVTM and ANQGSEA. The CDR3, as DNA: TGCAGCGTTTCACCCGACAGCTACAATGAGCAGTTCTTC. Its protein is CSVSPDSYNEQFF.

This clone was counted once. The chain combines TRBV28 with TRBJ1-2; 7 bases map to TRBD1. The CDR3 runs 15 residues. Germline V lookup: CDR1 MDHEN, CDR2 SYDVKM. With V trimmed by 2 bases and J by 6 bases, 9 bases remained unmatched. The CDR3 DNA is TGTGCCAGCAGTTTAAACCCTACGAGGGGGCATGGCTACACCTTC. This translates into CASSLNPTRGHGYTF.

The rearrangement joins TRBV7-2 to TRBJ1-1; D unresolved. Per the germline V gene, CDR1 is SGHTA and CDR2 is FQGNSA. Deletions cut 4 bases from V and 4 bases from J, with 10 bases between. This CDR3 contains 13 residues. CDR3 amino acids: CASSWRSGTEAFF. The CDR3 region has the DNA TGTGCCAGCAGCTGGAGGTCTGGCACTGAAGCTTTCTTT.

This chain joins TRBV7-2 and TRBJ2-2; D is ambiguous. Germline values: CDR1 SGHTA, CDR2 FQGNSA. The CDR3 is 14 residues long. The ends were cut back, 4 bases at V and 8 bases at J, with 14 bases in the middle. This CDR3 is CASSSRLLGGELFF. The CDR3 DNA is TGTGCCAGCAGCTCCCGGTTACTGGGGGGGGAGCTGTTTTTT. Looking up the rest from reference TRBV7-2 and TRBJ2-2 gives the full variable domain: GAGVSQSPSNKVTEKGKDVELRCDPISGHTALYWYRQSLGQGLEFLIYFQGNSAPDKSGLPSDRFSAERTGGSVSTLTIQRTQQEDSAVYLCASSSRLLGGELFFGEGSRLTVL.

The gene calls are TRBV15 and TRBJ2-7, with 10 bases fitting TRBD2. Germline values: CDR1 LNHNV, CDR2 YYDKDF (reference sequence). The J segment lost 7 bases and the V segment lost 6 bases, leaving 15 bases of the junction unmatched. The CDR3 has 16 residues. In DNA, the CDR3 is TGTGCCACCAGGTCTGGATGGAGCGGGGGGGCCCGAGAGCAGTACTTC. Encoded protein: CATRSGWSGGAREQYF.

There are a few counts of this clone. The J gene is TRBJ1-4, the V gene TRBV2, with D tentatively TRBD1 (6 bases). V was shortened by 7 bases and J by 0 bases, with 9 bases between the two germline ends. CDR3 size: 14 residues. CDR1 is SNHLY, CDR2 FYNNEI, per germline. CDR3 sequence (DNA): TGTGCCAGCACCCGGACAGCAACTAATGAAAAACTGTTTTTT. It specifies CASTRTATNEKLFF.

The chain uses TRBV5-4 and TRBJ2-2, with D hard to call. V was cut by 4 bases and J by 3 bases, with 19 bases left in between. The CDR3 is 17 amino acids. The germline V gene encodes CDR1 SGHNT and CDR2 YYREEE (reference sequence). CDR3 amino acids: CASSPLGPSGDTGELFF. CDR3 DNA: TGTGCCAGCAGCCCCCTGGGCCCATCTGGGGACACCGGGGAGCTGTTTTTT.

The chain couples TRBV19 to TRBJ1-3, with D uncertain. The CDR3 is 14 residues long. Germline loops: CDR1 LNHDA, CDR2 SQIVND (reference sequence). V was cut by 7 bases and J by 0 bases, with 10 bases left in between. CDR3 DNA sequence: TGTGCCAGTAATCCTGACTCCTCTGGAAACACCATATATTTT. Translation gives CASNPDSSGNTIYF.